The T cell receptor (beta chain) described here comes from a study of PD-1 blockade in mismatch repair-deficient tumors. Notes on this clone: The target antigen is unknown.

Assay: immunoSEQ multiplex PCR; the TCRdb copy retains only in-frame clones and omits some. Altogether 8,500 to 10,000 clones are present, approximately 86% being singletons, with the ten largest covering approximately 20%. Study results and limitations: Rapid post-treatment expansion, then contraction, generally preceding radiologic response, marked tumor-resident clones.

Specified time point: approximately 11-day in vitro stimulation with candidate neoantigen peptide 2. Every patient had mismatch repair deficiency by PCR or immunohistochemistry. The V gene lost 4 bases and the J gene lost 7 bases, with 10 bases spanning the gap. CDR1 is LNHDA and CDR2 is SQIVND in the germline V gene (reference sequence). The CDR3 covers 12 residues. This sequence joins TRBV19 and TRBJ1-1; unclear D gene. The clonotype comes from an adult with mismatch repair-deficient cancer. The material was cells cultured in vitro, obtained from a patient treated with pembrolizumab. CDR3 in amino acids: CASSRRPGEAFF. In DNA, the CDR3 is TGTGCCAGTAGTAGACGTCCAGGTGAAGCTTTCTTT.